A single sample is the source of the 9 T cell receptor beta chains below, sequenced in a study of T cell responses to AZD1222 COVID-19 vaccine. Sequencing was performed with immunoSEQ multiplex PCR; in TCRdb, only in-frame clones are kept and a portion is missing. The sample lists about 200,000 clones; 90% to 95% were seen once. The source was peripheral blood, collected 28 days after the second AZD1222 dose. The origin of the receptors is an adult who received the AZD1222 COVID-19 vaccine.

The V call is TRBV4-2, the J call TRBJ1-2; D is unclear. Germline loops: CDR1 LGHNA, CDR2 YNFKEQ. V gave up 1 base and J gave up 3 bases, with 24 bases separating them. There are 19 residues in the CDR3. Here the CDR3 reads CASSQAVGRTEAWDYGYTF. In DNA form, the CDR3 reads TGTGCCAGCAGCCAAGCCGTCGGGAGGACGGAGGCTTGGGACTATGGCTACACCTTC.

V usage is TRBV5-6 and J usage is TRBJ2-6; D possibly corresponds to TRBD1 (6 bases). V dropped 4 bases and J dropped 4 bases, with 12 bases sitting between them. The CDR3 extends over 15 amino acids. Germline V gives CDR1 SGHDT, CDR2 YYEEEE. CDR3 sequence: CASSVRGTGANVLTF. CDR3 in DNA: TGTGCCAGCAGCGTCAGGGGAACCGGGGCCAACGTCCTGACTTTC.

This chain joins TRBV6-6 and TRBJ1-4; 7 bases are a match to TRBD1. The CDR3 is 13 residues long. The V segment lost 10 bases and the J segment 2 bases; nucleotides outside the gene matches: 4. CDR1 is MNHNY and CDR2 is SVGAGI in the germline V gene (reference sequence). The CDR3 nucleotides read TGTGCCACCCGACAGGGTACTAATGAAAAACTGTTTTTT. This gives the protein CATRQGTNEKLFF.

The V call is TRBV10-2, the J call TRBJ2-3; either TRBD1 or TRBD2 may supply D (5 bases each). This CDR3 region has 16 residues. The V gene lost 3 bases and the J gene lost 2 bases, with 15 bases spanning the gap. Per germline, CDR1 WSHSY and CDR2 SAAADI. The chain's CDR3 is CASSDLPGTSTDTQYF. CDR3 DNA sequence: TGCGCCAGCAGTGATCTTCCCGGGACCTCCACAGATACGCAGTATTTT.

The chain combines TRBV12-5 with TRBJ1-3; D is uncertain. CDR3 length equals 13 residues. From germline, CDR1 is LGHNT and CDR2 FRNRAP. Trimming took 2 bases from V and 6 from J, leaving 8 bases between them. The CDR3 region is CASGLPVENTIYF. The CDR3 nucleotides read TGTGCTAGTGGTTTGCCCGTGGAAAACACCATATATTTT.

CDR3 sequence: CASSKRPGLAGDPYEQYF. CDR3 in DNA: TGTGCCAGCAGCAAACGACCGGGACTAGCGGGGGACCCTTACGAGCAGTACTTC. This rearrangement joins TRBV27 to TRBJ2-7; TRBD2 matches at 14 bases. In germline, CDR1 is MNHEY, CDR2 SMNVEV (reference sequence). V lost 6 bases to trimming and J lost 4 bases; unmatched junction nucleotides: 14. The CDR3 totals 18 residues.

The chain joins TRBV28 to TRBJ2-1; D may be TRBD1 (6 bases). V lost 6 bases, J lost 0 bases, and 15 bases lay in between. Per the germline V gene, CDR1 is MDHEN and CDR2 is SYDVKM. CDR3 length: 16 residues. The chain's CDR3 is CASSPDDRSSYNEQFF. The CDR3 DNA is TGTGCCAGCAGCCCCGATGACAGGAGCTCCTACAATGAGCAGTTCTTC.

This clone came up a few times. The rearrangement joins TRBV4-2 to TRBJ2-3; a weak D match, TRBD2 (7 bases). V lost 0 bases to trimming and J lost 4 bases, with 14 bases between them. This CDR3 spans 16 amino acids. Looked up from germline, CDR1 is LGHNA and CDR2 is YNFKEQ. DNA of the CDR3: TGTGCCAGCAGCCAAGAGGCGGGGGCCGTAGCAGATACGCAGTATTTT. Its translation: CASSQEAGAVADTQYF.

The chain carries TRBV27 and TRBJ1-6, with TRBD1 identical over 8 bases. V shed 4 bases and J 6 bases; nucleotides not matched to a gene: 5. The CDR3 totals 15 residues. Germline V CDR1 and CDR2: MNHEY, SMNVEV (reference sequence). CDR3 protein: CASSSGQGGNSPLHF. The CDR3 DNA is TGTGCCAGCAGTTCAGGACAGGGAGGTAATTCACCCCTCCACTTT.